The rows below give T cell receptor beta chains drawn from one sample of a study of cytomegalovirus exposure and HLA in healthy donors. Repertoires were generated with immunoSEQ multiplex PCR, while TCRdb's copy carries only in-frame clones and drops some. The table has approximately 150,000 clones, 75% to 85% seen once. Sequences were obtained from PBMCs. Receptors were obtained from a human donor in good health. The CDR3 runs from the conserved cysteine through the conserved F or W. The D gene is left open where the match is weak. Only part of the rows carry a size: once, few, many, or a class if the clone is expanded.

J gene: TRBJ2-7; clone size: .; D gene: .; V gene: TRBV10-1; CDR3 DNA: TGCGCCAGCAGTGAGCAGGTGGGCTACGAGCAGTACTTC; CDR3 protein: CASSEQVGYEQYF
J gene: TRBJ2-3; clone size: .; D gene: TRBD2; V gene: TRBV10-3; CDR3 DNA: TGTGCCATCAGTTTGACTAGCGAAACAGATACGCAGTATTTT; CDR3 protein: CAISLTSETDTQYF
J gene: TRBJ2-3; clone size: .; D gene: .; V gene: TRBV29-1; CDR3 DNA: TGCAGCGTTGAAGCCGGACTGGAAAGCACAGATACGCAGTATTTT; CDR3 protein: CSVEAGLESTDTQYF
J gene: TRBJ2-7; clone size: .; D gene: .; V gene: TRBV14; CDR3 DNA: TGTGCCAGCAGCCAAGATTCTGTGTTCGAGCAGTACTTC; CDR3 protein: CASSQDSVFEQYF
J gene: TRBJ2-7; clone size: few; D gene: .; V gene: TRBV27; CDR3 DNA: TGTGCCAGCAGTTTCGGGGGGCTCCCGACCTCCTACGAGCAGTACTTC; CDR3 protein: CASSFGGLPTSYEQYF
J gene: TRBJ1-2; clone size: once; D gene: .; V gene: TRBV15; CDR3 DNA: TGTGCCACCAGCAGAGATGTTTGGGGGGAAGGCTACACCTTC; CDR3 protein: CATSRDVWGEGYTF
J gene: TRBJ1-5; clone size: .; D gene: .; V gene: TRBV19; CDR3 DNA: TGTGCCAGTAGTACAGGGATACGGCAGCCCCAGCATTTT; CDR3 protein: CASSTGIRQPQHF
J gene: TRBJ1-1; clone size: .; D gene: .; V gene: TRBV4-1; CDR3 DNA: TGCGCCAGCAGCCAAGAACTCGAGGCGGGGAACACTGAAGCTTTCTTT; CDR3 protein: CASSQELEAGNTEAFF
J gene: TRBJ2-1; clone size: .; D gene: TRBD2; V gene: TRBV30; CDR3 DNA: TGTGCCTGGAGCGACCCTCGGCGGGGGTTTCTTTACAATGAGCAGTTCTTC; CDR3 protein: CAWSDPRRGFLYNEQFF
J gene: TRBJ2-2; clone size: .; D gene: TRBD1; V gene: TRBV2; CDR3 DNA: TGTGCCAGCAAACCAAATAGGGGGCGTGGGACCGGGGAGCTGTTTTTT; CDR3 protein: CASKPNRGRGTGELFF
J gene: TRBJ2-3; clone size: .; D gene: .; V gene: TRBV4-3; CDR3 DNA: TGCGCCAGCAGCCAAGATTCCGGAGATACGCAGTATTTT; CDR3 protein: CASSQDSGDTQYF
J gene: TRBJ1-2; clone size: .; D gene: TRBD1; V gene: TRBV9; CDR3 DNA: TGTGCCAGCAGCGTCGGACAGGCAGCTAACTATGGCTACACCTTC; CDR3 protein: CASSVGQAANYGYTF
J gene: TRBJ2-2; clone size: .; D gene: .; V gene: TRBV5-1; CDR3 DNA: TGCGCCAGCCAACTTTCCGATACCGGGGAGCTGTTTTTT; CDR3 protein: CASQLSDTGELFF
J gene: TRBJ2-1; clone size: once; D gene: TRBD2; V gene: TRBV28; CDR3 DNA: TGTGCCAGCAGTCCAAGCGGGAGCTACAATGAGCAGTTCTTC; CDR3 protein: CASSPSGSYNEQFF
J gene: TRBJ2-2; clone size: .; D gene: .; V gene: TRBV10-3; CDR3 DNA: TGTGCCATCAGTGACTTCCCTCTAGGAGTCGGCACCGGGGAGCTGTTTTTT; CDR3 protein: CAISDFPLGVGTGELFF
J gene: TRBJ2-7; clone size: .; D gene: TRBD2; V gene: TRBV25-1; CDR3 DNA: TGTGCCAGCAGTGATCCCGGGGGGTCGACCTACGAGCAGTACTTC; CDR3 protein: CASSDPGGSTYEQYF
J gene: TRBJ2-7; clone size: .; D gene: TRBD1; V gene: TRBV19; CDR3 DNA: TGTGCCAGTAGCGATACGCCAGGGACAGGGACTTACGAGCAGTACTTC; CDR3 protein: CASSDTPGTGTYEQYF
J gene: TRBJ2-7; clone size: .; D gene: TRBD2; V gene: TRBV15; CDR3 DNA: TGTGCCACCAGCAGACAGCGGGAGAATAGAATCGAGCAGTACTTC; CDR3 protein: CATSRQRENRIEQYF
J gene: TRBJ2-1; clone size: few; D gene: .; V gene: TRBV7-9; CDR3 DNA: TGTGCCAGCAGCGGAGCCCTCAGGACAGCTTACAATGAGCAGTTCTTC; CDR3 protein: CASSGALRTAYNEQFF
J gene: TRBJ1-4; clone size: .; D gene: .; V gene: TRBV6-5; CDR3 DNA: TGTGCCACTTCGGACACCGACAGTAATGAAAAACTGTTTTTT; CDR3 protein: CATSDTDSNEKLFF
J gene: TRBJ1-2; clone size: once; D gene: .; V gene: TRBV6-1; CDR3 DNA: TGTGCCAGCAGTGAGGGGCCCGCGAACTATGGCTACACCTTC; CDR3 protein: CASSEGPANYGYTF
J gene: TRBJ2-5; clone size: .; D gene: TRBD2; V gene: TRBV5-1; CDR3 DNA: TGCGCCAGCAGCTTGACTAGCGGGAGACAAGGGACCCAGTACTTC; CDR3 protein: CASSLTSGRQGTQYF
J gene: TRBJ2-3; clone size: .; D gene: .; V gene: TRBV5-1; CDR3 DNA: TGCGCCAGCAGCTTGGACGGTGTACTAACGCAGTATTTT; CDR3 protein: CASSLDGVLTQYF
J gene: TRBJ1-4; clone size: .; D gene: .; V gene: TRBV7-9; CDR3 DNA: TGTGCCAGCAGGCGAGAGGGTGAAAAACTGTTTTTT; CDR3 protein: CASRREGEKLFF
J gene: TRBJ2-5; clone size: once; D gene: TRBD2; V gene: TRBV18; CDR3 DNA: TGTGCCAGCTCGCGTCGACTAGCGGGAAAAGTTACCCAAGAGACCCAGTACTTC; CDR3 protein: CASSRRLAGKVTQETQYF
J gene: TRBJ2-3; clone size: .; D gene: TRBD1; V gene: TRBV28; CDR3 DNA: TGTGCCAGCAGTCTTCCGGGACAGGGTACTTTCCATACGCAGTATTTT; CDR3 protein: CASSLPGQGTFHTQYF
J gene: TRBJ2-5; clone size: .; D gene: TRBD2; V gene: TRBV7-3; CDR3 DNA: TGTGCCAGCAGCCCCGGGACTAGCGTCCAAGAGACCCAGTACTTC; CDR3 protein: CASSPGTSVQETQYF
J gene: TRBJ2-2; clone size: .; D gene: .; V gene: TRBV6-5; CDR3 DNA: TGTGCCAGCAGTTCCCCCCAGGGCAACACCGGGGAGCTGTTTTTT; CDR3 protein: CASSSPQGNTGELFF
J gene: TRBJ1-5; clone size: few; D gene: .; V gene: TRBV7-9; CDR3 DNA: TGTGCCAGCAGCACGGGGGGTGAGGGCAATCAGCCCCAGCATTTT; CDR3 protein: CASSTGGEGNQPQHF
J gene: TRBJ2-7; clone size: once; D gene: .; V gene: TRBV7-8; CDR3 DNA: TGTGCCAGCAGCTTAGTGATCCGGGATTTACGGTATGAGCAGTACTTC; CDR3 protein: CASSLVIRDLRYEQYF